This passage covers 20 T cell receptor beta chains from one sample sequenced in a study of beta chain features in type 1 diabetes. Study results and limitations: There was a moderate but significant shortening of TCRB CDR3s in all four CD4+ subsets of Type 1 diabetes patients.

Antigen specificity for these receptors is unknown. Investigators reverse transcribed all isolated RNA, so they sequenced expressed TCRB transcripts. Assay used: immunoSEQ multiplex PCR; TCRdb lists only in-frame clones, some missing. The sample carries 640,000 or so clones, 11% to 15% recorded once. Sample: naive CD4+ T cells from blood. The source of these receptors is a young man with type 1 diabetes.

This clone was detected only a few times. The rearrangement joins TRBV7-4 to TRBJ2-7; D may correspond to TRBD1 or TRBD2 (5 bases each). Germline V gives CDR1 SGHVT, CDR2 SQSDAQ. The CDR3 runs 15 residues. Trimming removed 5 bases from V and 0 bases from J, with 14 bases in between. CDR3 residues: CASSHTRGSSYEQYF. In DNA, the CDR3 is TGTGCCAGCAGCCACACTAGGGGTAGCTCCTACGAGCAGTACTTC. Complete variable domain (other parts from reference TRBV7-4 and TRBJ2-7): GAGVSQSPRYKVAKRGRDVALRCDSISGHVTLYWYRQTLGQGSEVLTYSQSDAQRDKSGRPSGRFSAERPERSVSTLKIQRTEQGDSAVYLCASSHTRGSSYEQYFGPGTRLTVT.

The genes are TRBV10-3 and TRBJ1-2; no clear D gene. Germline CDR1 reads ENHRY; CDR2 reads SYGVKD. The V and J ends lost 4 bases and 7 bases respectively, with 13 bases between them. CDR3 size: 13 residues. Here the CDR3 reads CAISGLTKGGYTF. The CDR3 region has the DNA TGTGCCATCAGTGGGTTAACCAAGGGTGGCTACACCTTC.

This clone was seen a few times. The V gene is TRBV7-2, the J gene TRBJ2-1; tentative D call: TRBD1 (6 bases). The germline gives CDR1 SGHTA, CDR2 FQGNSA. Deletions cut 5 bases from V and 7 bases from J, with 18 bases between. CDR3 length equals 15 residues. CDR3 amino acids: CASSLRGVNVNEQFF. The CDR3 DNA reads TGTGCCAGCAGCCTCAGGGGAGTAAATGTGAATGAGCAGTTCTTC.

The chain combines TRBV19 with TRBJ2-2; D remains ambiguous. The CDR3 extends over 12 amino acids. Germline V gives CDR1 LNHDA, CDR2 SQIVND (reference sequence). V gave up 7 bases and J gave up 3 bases, with 6 bases separating them. CDR3 protein: CASTRDTGELFF. DNA for the CDR3: TGTGCCAGTACCCGAGACACCGGGGAGCTGTTTTTT.

The chain has TRBV9 and TRBJ2-5; TRBD2 might be the D (7 bases). The V gene's germline CDR1 is SGDLS and CDR2 YYNGEE. V lost 3 bases and J lost 5, with 17 bases in between. The CDR3 loop spans 15 amino acids. The CDR3 DNA is TGTGCCAGCAGCGCCGCGGGGGCCCGGCGGGAGACCCAGTACTTC. This encodes CASSAAGARRETQYF. Using reference TRBV9 and TRBJ2-5 for the parts outside the CDR3, the full variable domain is DSGVTQTPKHLITATGQRVTLRCSPRSGDLSVYWYQQSLDQGLQFLIQYYNGEERAKGNILERFSAQQFPDLHSELNLSSLELGDSALYFCASSAAGARRETQYFGPGTRLLVL.

V gene TRBV9 combines with J gene TRBJ2-7; tentatively, D is TRBD1 (5 bases). This CDR3 contains 16 residues. The V end was cut by 0 bases, the J end by 6 bases, with 19 bases between. Germline V gene data show CDR1 as SGDLS and CDR2 as YYNGEE. The CDR3: CASSVVGSGRVREQYF. The DNA of the CDR3 is TGTGCCAGCAGCGTAGTAGGGTCAGGGCGAGTCCGCGAGCAGTACTTC.

This chain connects TRBV30 to TRBJ1-3; D ambiguous. Germline values: CDR1 GTSNPN, CDR2 SVGIG (reference sequence). V gave up 0 bases and J gave up 6 bases, with 6 bases separating them. The CDR3 contains 12 residues. CDR3 protein: CAWSVRANTIYF. The CDR3 coding sequence is TGTGCCTGGAGTGTACGCGCAAACACCATATATTTT.

This clone appeared a few times. This CDR3 reads CACTATGGNQPQHF. In DNA form, the CDR3 reads TGTGCCTGCACGGCCACGGGGGGCAATCAGCCCCAGCATTTT. V is TRBV30 and J is TRBJ1-5; D perhaps matches TRBD1 (5 bases). Trimming removed 6 bases at V and 2 bases at J, with 14 bases between. Looked up from germline, CDR1 is GTSNPN and CDR2 is SVGIG (reference sequence). The CDR3 has 14 residues.

This chain uses TRBV11-3 with TRBJ2-1; perhaps TRBD1 as D (5 bases). Germline loops: CDR1 SGHNT, CDR2 YENEEA. The CDR3 length is 12 residues. V lost 2 bases and J 16 bases, leaving 15 bases between the germline ends. In DNA, the CDR3 is TGTGCCAGCAGCTTAAATCAGGGCGCCAATTTCTTC. As protein: CASSLNQGANFF. The variable domain in full, completed from reference TRBV11-3 and TRBJ2-1, reads EAGVVQSPRYKIIEKKQPVAFWCNPISGHNTLYWYLQNLGQGPELLIRYENEEAVDDSQLPKDRFSAERLKGVDSTLKIQPAELGDSAVYLCASSLNQGANFFGPGTRLTVL.

This clone appeared a few times. The chain has TRBV6-1 and TRBJ1-2; 12 bases map to TRBD1. The CDR3 contains 17 residues. The trim removed 4 bases at V and 4 bases at J, leaving 10 bases unmatched. Germline CDR1 and CDR2: MNHNS and SASEGT. The CDR3 sequence is CASSVRDRGLPGYGYTF. The CDR3 DNA is TGTGCCAGCAGTGTCCGGGACAGGGGGCTGCCGGGCTATGGCTACACCTTC.

This clone was detected only a few times. DNA of the CDR3: TGTGCCAGCAGCCCACCTAGCGGGGGGGCCCCGTTCTTC. As protein: CASSPPSGGAPFF. The rearrangement joins TRBV7-2 to TRBJ2-1; TRBD2 aligns across 12 bases. The germline CDR1 and CDR2 sequences are SGHTA and FQGNSA. The CDR3 spans 13 residues. V lost 5 bases to trimming and J lost 15 bases; unmatched junction nucleotides: 8.

The chain carries TRBV9 and TRBJ1-2; D possibly corresponds to TRBD1 (5 bases). CDR3 length equals 13 residues. Germline loops: CDR1 SGDLS, CDR2 YYNGEE. V was shortened by 8 bases and J by 1 base, with 12 bases between the two germline ends. CDR3 sequence: CASRDGDNYGYTF. CDR3 in DNA: TGTGCCAGTCGGGACGGTGATAACTATGGCTACACCTTC.

This sequence joins TRBV7-2 and TRBJ2-5; D ambiguous. The CDR3 has 13 amino acids. The V and J ends lost 2 bases and 2 bases respectively, with 6 bases between them. Looked up from germline, CDR1 is SGHTA and CDR2 is FQGNSA. The CDR3 sequence: CASSLSGQETQYF. Written as DNA, the CDR3 is TGTGCCAGCAGCTTATCTGGGCAAGAGACCCAGTACTTC.

V and J are TRBV30 and TRBJ2-5, with 9 positions matching TRBD2. From germline, CDR1 is GTSNPN and CDR2 SVGIG (reference sequence). This CDR3 has 13 amino acids. Trimming cost V 5 bases and J 5 bases; bases outside gene matches: 6. The CDR3 loop reads CAWAPSGMETQYF. As DNA, the CDR3 is TGTGCCTGGGCTCCTAGCGGGATGGAGACCCAGTACTTC.

A few counts support this clone. The rearrangement links TRBV7-2 to TRBJ2-5; D is perhaps TRBD2 (5 bases). The V and J ends lost 5 bases and 5 bases respectively, with 15 bases between them. Germline lookup yields CDR1 SGHTA and CDR2 FQGNSA. CDR3 size: 14 residues. Written as DNA, the CDR3 is TGTGCCAGCAGCCGAGGGCGACCCGGGGAGACCCAGTACTTC. It encodes CASSRGRPGETQYF.

The J gene is TRBJ1-1, the V gene TRBV4-3; 8 bases agree with TRBD1. J gave up 3 bases and V 1 base, and 4 bases lay outside the gene matches. The CDR3 length is 15 residues. The germline V gene has CDR1 LGHNA and CDR2 YSLEER. The DNA of the CDR3 is TGCGCCAGCAGCCAAGCAACAGGGGGAGACACTGAAGCTTTCTTT. Translation gives CASSQATGGDTEAFF.

This clone was seen more than once but under ten times. The chain recombines TRBV25-1 with TRBJ2-7; 7 bases agree with TRBD1. V shed 3 bases and J 4 bases; nucleotides not matched to a gene: 9. The CDR3 sequence is 15 residues long. Germline CDR1 and CDR2: MGHDK and SYGVNS. CDR3 nucleotides: TGTGCCAGCAGTGACCTCCCGACAGGGTCGTACGAGCAGTACTTC. Protein product: CASSDLPTGSYEQYF.

The chain recombines TRBV25-1 with TRBJ2-3; D unclear. V lost 3 bases, J lost 1 base, and 11 bases lay in between. Germline V gene lookup returns CDR1 MGHDK and CDR2 SYGVNS. CDR3 size: 15 residues. CDR3 amino acids: CASSDGRTGTDTQYF. As DNA, the CDR3 is TGTGCCAGCAGTGATGGTAGAACCGGCACAGATACGCAGTATTTT.

In its sample, this clone was seen a few times. V is TRBV9 and J is TRBJ1-1, with TRBD1 as a possible D gene (5 bases). The CDR3 runs 14 residues. Trimming took 2 bases from V and 3 from J, leaving 11 bases between them. Germline CDR1 SGDLS, CDR2 YYNGEE. DNA for the CDR3: TGTGCCAGCAGCGTTCAGGGCAAAGACACTGAAGCTTTCTTT. This translates into CASSVQGKDTEAFF.

This clone was observed a handful of times. This sequence joins TRBV11-2 and TRBJ2-2; possibly TRBD1 or TRBD2 for D (5 bases each). CDR1 SGHAT and CDR2 FQNNGV come from the germline V gene. The CDR3 runs to 16 residues. Trimming removed 5 bases at V and 4 bases at J, with 17 bases between. CDR3 in DNA: TGTGCCAGCAGCCCGAGGGCAGGGCTGGGCACCGGGGAGCTGTTTTTT. This encodes CASSPRAGLGTGELFF. The full variable domain, in which reference TRBV11-2 and TRBJ2-2 provide the parts outside the CDR3, is EAGVAQSPRYKIIEKRQSVAFWCNPISGHATLYWYQQILGQGPKLLIQFQNNGVVDDSQLPKDRFSAERLKGVDSTLKIQPAKLEDSAVYLCASSPRAGLGTGELFFGEGSRLTVL.